This entry is about one T cell receptor beta chain. Its antigen is currently unknown. Amplification used 60 Vbeta primers and 13 Jbeta primers. Sequencing used immunoSEQ multiplex PCR; TCRdb keeps in-frame clones, though not all of them. Here the sample spans fewer than 200,000 clones, approximately 82% being singletons. The data belong to a study of cytomegalovirus exposure and HLA in healthy donors. Study findings and constraints: In a later analysis, common viral pathogens appeared linked to several of the most significant clusters. Later analysis found that TCR beta chains associated with HLA were more clonally expanded than other, equally common chains. A missense variant in DCLRE1C was later tied to TCR beta V- and J-gene trimming.

Every donor was a healthy person donating bone marrow. The source of this sequence is a male donor in good health and CMV-seronegative. Sequencing was done on a sample of PBMCs.

The CDR3 bases are TGCAGCGTTGGCGAGACAGGGCCCTACGAGCAGTACTTC. This sequence encodes CSVGETGPYEQYF. J is TRBJ2-7 and V is TRBV29-1; 7 nucleotides line up with TRBD1. The CDR3 sequence is 13 residues long. J was trimmed by 2 bases and V by 4 bases; bases with no gene match: 5. Germline values: CDR1 SQVTM, CDR2 ANQGSEA.